Presented here are 27 T cell receptor beta chains from one specimen sequenced in a study of blood T cell repertoires in COVID-19. The repertoire was sequenced with immunoSEQ multiplex PCR; TCRdb's copy has only in-frame clones and lacks some. The sample holds around 130,000 clones; approximately 84% are singletons and the top ten take around 17%. The source material was peripheral blood. These TCRs come from a woman in her forties or fifties who had recovered from COVID-19.

This rearrangement joins TRBV19 to TRBJ1-5, with no clear D. V was trimmed by 7 bases and J by 6 bases, leaving 13 bases between them. Looked up from germline, CDR1 is LNHDA and CDR2 is SQIVND (reference sequence). The CDR3 has 13 residues. CDR3 coding DNA: TGTGCCAGTACCGACTCCCCCTTTCAGCCCCAGCATTTT. It codes for CASTDSPFQPQHF.

The chain couples TRBV4-1 to TRBJ1-6; D is possibly TRBD1 (5 bases). V gave up 1 base and J gave up 7 bases, with 14 bases separating them. The CDR3 length is 16 residues. Looked up from germline, CDR1 is MGHRA and CDR2 is YSYEKL. The CDR3 nucleotides are TGCGCCAGCAGCCAAGGGGAGGGGCGCGTCAATTCACCCCTCCACTTT. Amino acids: CASSQGEGRVNSPLHF.

The J gene is TRBJ2-2, the V gene TRBV5-4; a possible D gene is TRBD2 (7 bases). Germline CDR1 and CDR2: SGHNT and YYREEE (reference sequence). The length of the CDR3 is 17 residues. Trimming left V 2 bases short and J 6 bases short, with 20 bases between. The CDR3 spells CASSFDLGGARSGELFF. The CDR3 DNA is TGTGCCAGCAGCTTCGATCTGGGGGGGGCACGGTCCGGGGAGCTGTTTTTT.

Here the CDR3 DNA reads TGCAGCGTTGAGGGCCTTGACACCAATGAGCAGTTCTTC. Translated, it gives CSVEGLDTNEQFF. The gene calls are TRBV29-1 and TRBJ2-1; D gene unclear. Germline V gives CDR1 SQVTM, CDR2 ANQGSEA. This CDR3 spans 13 amino acids. Trimming removed 3 bases at V and 6 bases at J, with 12 bases between.

This chain links TRBV2 with TRBJ2-1; 9 nucleotides align to TRBD2. Germline V gene sequence: CDR1 SNHLY, CDR2 FYNNEI. Trimming took 6 bases from V and 6 from J; bases not matched to a gene: 9. The CDR3 covers 15 residues. CDR3 sequence reads: CASRSGPREGNEQFF. The DNA of the CDR3 is TGTGCCAGCAGGAGCGGGCCGCGGGAGGGCAATGAGCAGTTCTTC.

The CDR3 DNA reads as TGTGCCAGCAGTTACCTCCGGGGTACTAGCGGGTTCCACTACGAGCAGTACTTC. Translated: CASSYLRGTSGFHYEQYF. V is TRBV6-2 or TRBV6-3 and J is TRBJ2-7; 9 bases agree with TRBD2. V was clipped by 2 bases and J by 3 bases; unmatched bases: 14. Germline V gives CDR1 MNHEY, CDR2 SVGEGT. This CDR3 is 18 amino acids long.

V gene TRBV18 combines with J gene TRBJ2-5; tentative D call: TRBD2 (6 bases). Germline V CDR1 and CDR2: KGHSH, LQKENI. V lost 0 bases and J lost 2, with 10 bases in between. CDR3 size: 15 residues. Here the CDR3 reads CASSPPSGFQETQYF. CDR3 in DNA: TGTGCCAGCTCACCACCGAGCGGGTTTCAAGAGACCCAGTACTTC.

J is TRBJ2-7 and V is TRBV7-9; 8 positions match TRBD2. There are 14 residues in the CDR3. Trimming cost V 6 bases and J 7 bases; bases outside gene matches: 11. Germline CDR1 and CDR2: SEHNR and FQNEAQ (reference sequence). CDR3 residues: CASSPGGRKDEQYF. For the CDR3, the DNA is TGTGCCAGCAGTCCGGGGGGGCGCAAAGATGAGCAGTACTTC.

This clone was seen more than once but under ten times. The chain joins TRBV5-1 to TRBJ2-2; 8 bases align to TRBD1. With 4 bases clipped from V and 2 bases from J, the junction kept 1 base outside the gene matches. CDR1 SGHRS and CDR2 YFSETQ come from the germline V gene. The CDR3 sequence is 14 residues long. The CDR3 nucleotides read TGCGCCAGCAGCGGGACAGGTAACACCGGGGAGCTGTTTTTT. Protein product: CASSGTGNTGELFF.

The chain links TRBV15 to TRBJ1-4, with TRBD1 matching 10 bases. Germline assignment: CDR1 LNHNV and CDR2 YYDKDF (reference sequence). V trimming: 2 bases; J trimming: 8 bases; junction bases outside the gene matches: 5. The CDR3 contains 15 residues. This CDR3 is CATSRRRDRGEKLFF. The CDR3 nucleotides read TGTGCCACCAGCAGACGCCGGGACAGGGGAGAAAAACTGTTTTTT.

CDR3 coding DNA: TGCAGCGTTGACCCCGCTAGCGGCTACAATGAGCAGTTCTTC. It is translated as CSVDPASGYNEQFF. The chain couples TRBV29-1 to TRBJ2-1, with TRBD2 matching over 7 bases. This CDR3 has 14 amino acids. J was trimmed by 3 bases and V by 3 bases; bases with no gene match: 5. CDR1 and CDR2 (germline): SQVTM, ANQGSEA.

The chain is built from TRBV6-6 and TRBJ2-3, with 8 bases aligning to TRBD2. CDR3 length: 14 amino acids. J lost 1 base, V lost 5 bases, and 2 bases had no gene match. The germline V gene encodes CDR1 MNHNY and CDR2 SVGAGI (reference sequence). In nucleotides, the CDR3 is TGTGCCAGCAGTGCGGGGGGCGGCACAGATACGCAGTATTTT. It encodes CASSAGGGTDTQYF.

J is TRBJ1-1 and V is TRBV2, with a tentative D call TRBD1 (6 bases). This CDR3 spans 13 amino acids. CDR1 and CDR2 from the germline V gene are SNHLY and FYNNEI. V gave up 6 bases and J gave up 5 bases, with 13 bases separating them. The CDR3 loop is CASSQGGKTEAFF. Written as DNA, the CDR3 is TGTGCCAGCAGCCAAGGGGGAAAGACTGAAGCTTTCTTT.

The chain links TRBV4-1 to TRBJ2-1; possibly TRBD2 for D (6 bases). CDR1 and CDR2 from the germline V gene are MGHRA and YSYEKL. This CDR3 is built from 17 residues. Trimming shortened V by 0 bases and J by 9 bases, and 21 bases separated the two germline ends. The DNA of the CDR3 is TGCGCCAGCAGCCAAGATGGGAGCGGGCCGATGGGCTCTGAGCAGTTCTTC. This codes for CASSQDGSGPMGSEQFF.

This chain connects TRBV2 to TRBJ2-7; 7 nucleotides align to TRBD2. J lost 3 bases, V lost 4 bases, and 6 bases had no gene match. CDR3 length: 14 amino acids. Germline V gives CDR1 SNHLY, CDR2 FYNNEI. CDR3 nucleotides: TGTGCCAGCAGTGCGGAGCGGGGATACTACGAGCAGTACTTC. Protein product: CASSAERGYYEQYF.

The rearrangement links TRBV14 to TRBJ2-1; 8 positions agree with TRBD2. The CDR3 is 14 amino acids. CDR1 and CDR2 from the germline V gene are SGHDN and FVKESK. J was trimmed by 9 bases and V by 4 bases; bases with no gene match: 8. The CDR3 loop is CASSRDLSGGEQFF. CDR3 nucleotide sequence: TGTGCCAGCAGCCGGGACTTAAGCGGGGGTGAGCAGTTCTTC.

This chain's CDR3 is CASTGEWLAGGNEQFF. CDR3 nucleotides: TGTGCCAGCACCGGGGAGTGGCTAGCGGGGGGCAATGAGCAGTTCTTC. The chain uses TRBV2 and TRBJ2-1, with 11 positions matching TRBD2. With 7 bases clipped from V and 6 bases from J, the junction kept 11 bases outside the gene matches. The germline V gene encodes CDR1 SNHLY and CDR2 FYNNEI. This CDR3 is 16 amino acids long.

J is TRBJ2-3 and V is TRBV6-5; the D gene is possibly TRBD1 (7 bases). The length of the CDR3 is 14 residues. Germline V CDR1 and CDR2: MNHEY, SVGAGI. V lost 5 bases and J lost 3, with 12 bases in between. In DNA form, the CDR3 reads TGTGCCAGCAGTCCAGGGGGGCGGACAGATACGCAGTATTTT. Translating gives CASSPGGRTDTQYF.

This chain connects TRBV5-4 to TRBJ2-7, with a possible D match to TRBD2 (6 bases). The V gene lost 4 bases and the J gene lost 4 bases, with 12 bases spanning the gap. Germline CDR1 SGHNT, CDR2 YYREEE (reference sequence). The CDR3 consists of 13 residues. The CDR3 sequence is CASSAGTPYEQYF. Here the CDR3 DNA reads TGTGCCAGCAGCGCCGGGACTCCATACGAGCAGTACTTC.

This chain joins TRBV14 and TRBJ2-5; tentatively, D is TRBD1 (5 bases). There are 14 residues in the CDR3. V was cut by 1 base and J by 7 bases, with 13 bases left in between. Germline-derived CDR1 and CDR2 are SGHDN and FVKESK. The CDR3 DNA reads TGTGCCAGCAGCCAAGGGCAGGGTAGATGGACCCAGTACTTC. Its protein is CASSQGQGRWTQYF. Full variable domain (missing parts from reference TRBV14 and TRBJ2-5): EAGVTQFPSHSVIEKGQTVTLRCDPISGHDNLYWYRRVMGKEIKFLLHFVKESKQDESGMPNNRFLAERTGGTYSTLKVQPAELEDSGVYFCASSQGQGRWTQYFGPGTRLLVL.

The gene calls are TRBV11-1 and TRBJ2-3; D call uncertain. With 5 bases removed from V and 3 bases from J, the gap between germline ends came to 12 bases. The germline gives CDR1 SGHAT, CDR2 FQDESV (reference sequence). The CDR3 contains 14 residues. The CDR3 spells CASSPNLGTDTQYF. CDR3 DNA sequence: TGTGCCAGCAGCCCTAATCTCGGGACAGATACGCAGTATTTT.

This sequence joins TRBV19 and TRBJ1-2; a possible D gene is TRBD1 (6 bases). The CDR3 sequence is 14 residues long. From germline, CDR1 is LNHDA and CDR2 SQIVND (reference sequence). V lost 4 bases to trimming and J lost 7 bases, with 16 bases between them. CDR3 coding DNA: TGTGCCAGTAGTACCCAGGACAGATTCGGTGGCTACACCTTC. Encoded protein: CASSTQDRFGGYTF. Full variable domain (missing parts from reference TRBV19 and TRBJ1-2): DGGITQSPKYLFRKEGQNVTLSCEQNLNHDAMYWYRQDPGQGLRLIYYSQIVNDFQKGDIAEGYSVSREKKESFPLTVTSAQKNPTAFYLCASSTQDRFGGYTFGSGTRLTVV.

The CDR3 is CASKYRTGYSYNEQFF. For the CDR3, the DNA is TGCGCCAGCAAATACAGGACAGGGTATTCCTACAATGAGCAGTTCTTC. The genes are TRBV5-1 and TRBJ2-1; the match to TRBD1 covers 8 bases. The CDR3 covers 16 residues. Per germline, CDR1 SGHRS and CDR2 YFSETQ. Trimming took 6 bases from V and 1 from J; bases not matched to a gene: 9.

The chain's CDR3 is CASSYGTGGVGGAFF. The DNA for the CDR3 is TGTGCCAGCAGTTATGGGACAGGGGGCGTCGGAGGAGCTTTCTTT. The chain couples TRBV6-5 to TRBJ1-1; 12 nucleotides match TRBD1. In germline, CDR1 is MNHEY, CDR2 SVGAGI. This CDR3 spans 15 amino acids. With V trimmed by 3 bases and J by 10 bases, 9 bases remained unmatched.

The chain recombines TRBV2 with TRBJ2-4, with 15 bases lining up with TRBD2. With V trimmed by 6 bases and J by 3 bases, 9 bases remained unmatched. Germline V CDR1 and CDR2: SNHLY, FYNNEI. The CDR3 covers 18 residues. CDR3 nucleotides: TGTGCCAGCAGATCCGGGACTAGCGGGAGGTGGGGCAAAAACATTCAGTACTTC. Translation gives CASRSGTSGRWGKNIQYF.

This rearrangement joins TRBV27 to TRBJ2-7; TRBD2 matches 9 bases. The CDR3 is made up of 14 amino acids. CDR1 is MNHEY and CDR2 is SMNVEV in the germline V gene (reference sequence). The ends lost 6 bases at V and 0 bases at J; junction bases unmatched: 3. CDR3 sequence: CASRSGRLSYEQYF. The DNA for the CDR3 is TGTGCCAGCAGAAGCGGGAGGCTCTCCTACGAGCAGTACTTC.

V gene TRBV5-3 combines with J gene TRBJ2-1, with D possibly being TRBD2 (6 bases). TRBV5-3 is an ORF, with its function uncertain. This CDR3 region has 18 residues. V lost 2 bases, J lost 0 bases, and 18 bases lay in between. The CDR3: CARSFFKEGPSSYNEQFF. The DNA for the CDR3 is TGTGCCAGAAGCTTTTTTAAGGAGGGGCCGAGCTCCTACAATGAGCAGTTCTTC.